The source of this T cell receptor beta chain is a study of T cells after yellow fever vaccination. One entry per CDR3 protein results from TCRdb running MiXCR on the 5' RACE reads. The data show fewer than 650,000 distinct CDR3 sequences, with less than 25% seen just once and 16% held by the top ten. This CDR3 has 17 amino acids. Between the trimmed V and J ends, which lost 2 bases and 0 bases, there was a span of 13 bases. From germline, CDR1 is LGHNA and CDR2 YSLEER. This clonotype was observed a handful of times. The antigen is not known. Study-wide results and limits: Boosting was followed by the reappearance of most primary-vaccination clones (about 97% CD4, 70% to 90% CD8).

This receptor was identified in a young man who received the YFV17D yellow fever vaccine. The chain joins TRBV4-3 to TRBJ1-4; D remains unclear. Here the sequenced sample was PBMCs, taken 21 days after the first yellow fever vaccination. The chain's CDR3 is CASSQLPGGTTNEKLFF. CDR3 bases: TGCGCCAGCAGCCAATTACCGGGTGGGACAACTAATGAAAAACTGTTTTTT.